Listed below are T cell receptor beta chains from one sample, sequenced in a study of early T cells in non-severe SARS-CoV-2 infection. Each CDR3 protein is one row after TCRdb ran MiXCR on the 5' RACE reads. The table includes about 110,000 distinct CDR3 sequences, 10% to 15% detected once. Specimen: whole blood, collected at baseline. The receptors here all came from an adult who was a healthcare worker with PCR-confirmed SARS-CoV-2 infection or an uninfected control (not recorded which). The CDR3 runs from the conserved cysteine through the conserved F or W. The D gene is left open where the match is weak. The size of a clone is reported for some rows only, either as once, few or many, or as a class for expanded clones.

v_call: TRBV7-8; d_call: -; clone_size: many; j_call: TRBJ1-1; cdr3_nt: TGTGCCAGCAGCTTAGCGGGGGGCGCGGGCACTGAAGCTTTCTTT; cdr3_aa: CASSLAGGAGTEAFF
v_call: TRBV6-5; d_call: -; clone_size: -; j_call: TRBJ2-2; cdr3_nt: TGTGCCAGCAGTTACTCGACGGGCACCGGGGAGCTGTTTTTT; cdr3_aa: CASSYSTGTGELFF
v_call: TRBV19; d_call: -; clone_size: few; j_call: TRBJ2-3; cdr3_nt: TGTGCCAGCACTAGGGGGAGAGGCACAGATACGCAGTATTTT; cdr3_aa: CASTRGRGTDTQYF
v_call: TRBV18; d_call: -; clone_size: few; j_call: TRBJ2-1; cdr3_nt: TGTGCCAGCTCACCACTAGCTCAACGGACTTACAATGAGCAGTTCTTC; cdr3_aa: CASSPLAQRTYNEQFF
v_call: TRBV11-1; d_call: -; clone_size: few; j_call: TRBJ1-2; cdr3_nt: TGTGCCAGCAAACCCACCGGGGACGCTAACTATGGCTACACCTTC; cdr3_aa: CASKPTGDANYGYTF
v_call: TRBV12-3/TRBV12-4; d_call: -; clone_size: -; j_call: TRBJ1-1; cdr3_nt: TGTGCCAGCAGTTTACCGGACAGAGACACTGAAGCTTTCTTT; cdr3_aa: CASSLPDRDTEAFF
v_call: TRBV5-1; d_call: -; clone_size: few; j_call: TRBJ1-3; cdr3_nt: TGCGCCAGCAGCGGGGACCGCTTCTCTGGAAACACCATATATTTT; cdr3_aa: CASSGDRFSGNTIYF
v_call: TRBV29-1; d_call: -; clone_size: many; j_call: TRBJ1-1; cdr3_nt: TGCAGCGTTGAACGGAACAGGGCGCGCACTGAAGCTTTCTTT; cdr3_aa: CSVERNRARTEAFF
v_call: TRBV7-2; d_call: TRBD2; clone_size: few; j_call: TRBJ2-7; cdr3_nt: TGTGCCAGCAGCGAGCGGGGGGCCCGCTCCTACGAGCAGTACTTC; cdr3_aa: CASSERGARSYEQYF
v_call: TRBV6-5; d_call: -; clone_size: few; j_call: TRBJ1-5; cdr3_nt: TGTGCCAGCAGCTCCGTCCCTAATCAGCCCCAGCATTTT; cdr3_aa: CASSSVPNQPQHF
v_call: TRBV7-2; d_call: -; clone_size: few; j_call: TRBJ2-3; cdr3_nt: TGTGCCAGCAGCTCGCGGACCGGAGTTTTAGATACGCAGTATTTT; cdr3_aa: CASSSRTGVLDTQYF
v_call: TRBV12-3/TRBV12-4; d_call: TRBD1; clone_size: few; j_call: TRBJ1-2; cdr3_nt: TGTGCCAGCAGATCATTCACAGGGGTCTCTTCGGGCTACACCTTC; cdr3_aa: CASRSFTGVSSGYTF
v_call: TRBV20-1; d_call: -; clone_size: many; j_call: TRBJ2-1; cdr3_nt: TGCAGTGCGCATCAGGGGGGAGGGAACAATGAGCAGTTCTTC; cdr3_aa: CSAHQGGGNNEQFF
v_call: TRBV27; d_call: TRBD1; clone_size: -; j_call: TRBJ2-1; cdr3_nt: TGTGCCAGCAGTTTCCAGCGCGGACAGGGGGCTTTGTTCTTC; cdr3_aa: CASSFQRGQGALFF
v_call: TRBV25-1; d_call: -; clone_size: few; j_call: TRBJ2-7; cdr3_nt: TGTGCCAGCAGTGTGGCCGGTACCTACGAGCAGTACTTC; cdr3_aa: CASSVAGTYEQYF
v_call: TRBV4-1; d_call: -; clone_size: -; j_call: TRBJ1-1; cdr3_nt: TGCGCCAGCAGCCAAGGGGTAGGGTTCCCTGAAGCTTTCTTT; cdr3_aa: CASSQGVGFPEAFF
v_call: TRBV20-1; d_call: -; clone_size: -; j_call: TRBJ2-3; cdr3_nt: TGCAGTGCACAACGAGGGGTCCGCGGTCATCCTAGCACAGATACGCAGTATTTT; cdr3_aa: CSAQRGVRGHPSTDTQYF
v_call: TRBV24-1; d_call: -; clone_size: many; j_call: TRBJ1-5; cdr3_nt: TGTGCCTCCCAGAGGAGCCAGCCCCAGCATTTT; cdr3_aa: CASQRSQPQHF
v_call: TRBV7-6; d_call: TRBD2; clone_size: few; j_call: TRBJ2-1; cdr3_nt: TGTGCCAGCAGGCGTTACCCCGGGACTAGCGGCAATGAGCAGTTCTTC; cdr3_aa: CASRRYPGTSGNEQFF